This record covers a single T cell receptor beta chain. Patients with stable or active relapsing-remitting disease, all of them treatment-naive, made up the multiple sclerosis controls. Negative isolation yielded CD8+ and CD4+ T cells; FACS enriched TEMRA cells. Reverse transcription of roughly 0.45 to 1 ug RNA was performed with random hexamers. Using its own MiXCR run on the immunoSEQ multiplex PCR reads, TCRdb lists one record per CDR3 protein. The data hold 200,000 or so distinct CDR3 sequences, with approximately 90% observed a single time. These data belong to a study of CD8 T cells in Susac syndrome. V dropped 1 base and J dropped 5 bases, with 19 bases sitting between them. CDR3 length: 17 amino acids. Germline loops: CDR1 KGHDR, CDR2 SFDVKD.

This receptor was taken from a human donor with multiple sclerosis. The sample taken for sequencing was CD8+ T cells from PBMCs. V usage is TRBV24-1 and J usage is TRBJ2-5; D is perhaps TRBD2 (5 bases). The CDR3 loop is CATSDLPPTSGGETQYF. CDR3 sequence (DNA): TGTGCCACCAGTGATTTACCTCCGACATCCGGCGGGGAGACCCAGTACTTC.